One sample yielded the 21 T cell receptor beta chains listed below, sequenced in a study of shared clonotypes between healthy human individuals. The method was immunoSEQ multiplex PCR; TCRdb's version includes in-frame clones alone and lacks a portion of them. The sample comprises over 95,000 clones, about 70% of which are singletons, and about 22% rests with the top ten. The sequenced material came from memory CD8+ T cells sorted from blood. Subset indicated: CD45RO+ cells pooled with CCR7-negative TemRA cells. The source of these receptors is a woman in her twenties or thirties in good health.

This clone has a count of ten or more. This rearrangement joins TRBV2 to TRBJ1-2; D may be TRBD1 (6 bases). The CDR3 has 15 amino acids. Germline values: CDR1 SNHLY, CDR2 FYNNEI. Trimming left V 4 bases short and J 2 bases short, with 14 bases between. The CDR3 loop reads CASSGLQGANYGYTF. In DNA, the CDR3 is TGTGCCAGCAGTGGGTTACAGGGAGCCAACTATGGCTACACCTTC.

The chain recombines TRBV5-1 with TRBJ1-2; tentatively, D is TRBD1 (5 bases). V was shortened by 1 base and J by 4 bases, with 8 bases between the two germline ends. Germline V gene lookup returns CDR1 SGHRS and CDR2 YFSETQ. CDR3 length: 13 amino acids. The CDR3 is CASSLTGLYGYTF. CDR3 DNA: TGCGCCAGCAGCTTGACAGGTCTCTATGGCTACACCTTC.

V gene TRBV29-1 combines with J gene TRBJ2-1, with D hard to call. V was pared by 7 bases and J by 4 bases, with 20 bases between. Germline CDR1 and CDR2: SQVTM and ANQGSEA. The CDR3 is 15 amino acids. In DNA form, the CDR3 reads TGCAGCGCTCGCCCTAGTCTCACCTTGTACAATGAGCAGTTCTTC. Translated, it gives CSARPSLTLYNEQFF.

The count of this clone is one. CDR3 sequence reads: CASSYSDRGYEQYF. The CDR3 region has the DNA TGTGCCAGCAGTTACTCGGACAGGGGCTACGAGCAGTACTTC. The V gene is TRBV6-6, the J gene TRBJ2-7; 9 nucleotides match TRBD1. This CDR3 comprises 14 residues. Germline assignment: CDR1 MNHNY and CDR2 SVGAGI (reference sequence). The V and J ends lost 0 bases and 3 bases, in that order; junction bases with no gene match: 0.

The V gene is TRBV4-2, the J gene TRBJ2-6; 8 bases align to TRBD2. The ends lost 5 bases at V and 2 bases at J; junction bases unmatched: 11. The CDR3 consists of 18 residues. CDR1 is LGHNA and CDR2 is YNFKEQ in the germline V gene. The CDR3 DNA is TGTGCCAGCAGCTCGTTGGGGACTAGGGAAACTGGGGCCAACGTCCTGACTTTC. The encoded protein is CASSSLGTRETGANVLTF.

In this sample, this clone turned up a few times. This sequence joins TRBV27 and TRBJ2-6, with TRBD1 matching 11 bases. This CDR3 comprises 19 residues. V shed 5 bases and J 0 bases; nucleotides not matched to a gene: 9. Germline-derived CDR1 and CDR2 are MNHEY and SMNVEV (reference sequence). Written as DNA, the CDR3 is TGTGCCAGCAGTCACGGACAGGGGGCGTCATTCTCTGGGGCCAACGTCCTGACTTTC. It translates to CASSHGQGASFSGANVLTF.

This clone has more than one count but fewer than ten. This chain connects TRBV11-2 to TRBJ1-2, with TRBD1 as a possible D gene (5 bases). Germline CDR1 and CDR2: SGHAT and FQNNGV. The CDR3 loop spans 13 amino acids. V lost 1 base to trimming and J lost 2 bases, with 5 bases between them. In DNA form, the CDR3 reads TGTGCCAGCAGCTTAGGGACAAACTATGGCTACACCTTC. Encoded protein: CASSLGTNYGYTF.

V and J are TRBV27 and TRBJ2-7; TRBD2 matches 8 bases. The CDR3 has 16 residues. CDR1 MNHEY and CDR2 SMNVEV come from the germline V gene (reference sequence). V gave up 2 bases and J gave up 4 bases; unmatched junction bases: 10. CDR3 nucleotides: TGTGCCAGCAGTTTAGGTAGGGCGGGAGGTTGGTACGAGCAGTACTTC. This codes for CASSLGRAGGWYEQYF.

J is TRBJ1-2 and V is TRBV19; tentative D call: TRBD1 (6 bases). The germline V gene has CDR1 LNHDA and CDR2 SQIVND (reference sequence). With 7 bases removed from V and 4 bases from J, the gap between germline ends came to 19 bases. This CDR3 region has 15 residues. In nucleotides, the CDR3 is TGTGCCAGTACCATGACGGACAGTGCCTTCTATGGCTACACCTTC. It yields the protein CASTMTDSAFYGYTF. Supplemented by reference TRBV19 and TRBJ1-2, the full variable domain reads DGGITQSPKYLFRKEGQNVTLSCEQNLNHDAMYWYRQDPGQGLRLIYYSQIVNDFQKGDIAEGYSVSREKKESFPLTVTSAQKNPTAFYLCASTMTDSAFYGYTFGSGTRLTVV.

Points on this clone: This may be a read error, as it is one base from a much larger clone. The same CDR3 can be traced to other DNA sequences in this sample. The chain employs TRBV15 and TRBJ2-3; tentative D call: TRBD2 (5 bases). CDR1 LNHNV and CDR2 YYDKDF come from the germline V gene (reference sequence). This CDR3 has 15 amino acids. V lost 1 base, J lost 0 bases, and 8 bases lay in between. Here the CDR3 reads CATSRGGGSTDTQYF. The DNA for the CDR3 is TGTGCCACCAGCAGAGGAGGCGGGAGCACAGATACGCAGTATTTT.

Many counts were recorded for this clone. The CDR3: CASSDYTEKLFF. In DNA, the CDR3 is TGTGCCAGCAGTGATTACACCGAAAAACTGTTTTTT. This chain links TRBV2 with TRBJ1-4; D remains unclear. V was cut by 3 bases and J by 8 bases, with 7 bases left in between. This CDR3 has 12 amino acids. CDR1 is SNHLY, CDR2 FYNNEI, per germline.

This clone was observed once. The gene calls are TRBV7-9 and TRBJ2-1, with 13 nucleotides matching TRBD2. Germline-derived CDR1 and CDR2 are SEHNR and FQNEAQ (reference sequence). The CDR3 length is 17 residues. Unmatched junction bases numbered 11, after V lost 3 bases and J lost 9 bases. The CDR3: CASSFPQLAGGLTEQFF. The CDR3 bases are TGTGCCAGCAGCTTTCCACAACTAGCGGGAGGGCTTACTGAGCAGTTCTTC.

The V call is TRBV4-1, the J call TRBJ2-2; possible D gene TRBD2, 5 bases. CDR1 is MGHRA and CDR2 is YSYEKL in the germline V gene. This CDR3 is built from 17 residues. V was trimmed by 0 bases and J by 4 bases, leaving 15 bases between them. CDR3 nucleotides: TGCGCCAGCAGCCAAGAGTTTTTCGGCGGAGGCACCGGGGAGCTGTTTTTT. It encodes CASSQEFFGGGTGELFF.

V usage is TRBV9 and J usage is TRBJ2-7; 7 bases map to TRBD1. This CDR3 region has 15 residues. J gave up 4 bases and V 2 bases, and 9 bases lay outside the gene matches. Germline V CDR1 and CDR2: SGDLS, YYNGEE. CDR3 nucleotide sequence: TGTGCCAGCAGCGTGGGGGCCGGGACAGTTTACGAGCAGTACTTC. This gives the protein CASSVGAGTVYEQYF.

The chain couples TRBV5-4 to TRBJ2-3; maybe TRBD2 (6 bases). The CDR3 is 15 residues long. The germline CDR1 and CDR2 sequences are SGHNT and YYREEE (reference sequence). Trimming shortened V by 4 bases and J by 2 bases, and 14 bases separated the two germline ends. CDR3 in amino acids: CASSPGTYDTDTQYF. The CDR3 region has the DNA TGTGCCAGCAGCCCCGGGACTTACGACACAGATACGCAGTATTTT.

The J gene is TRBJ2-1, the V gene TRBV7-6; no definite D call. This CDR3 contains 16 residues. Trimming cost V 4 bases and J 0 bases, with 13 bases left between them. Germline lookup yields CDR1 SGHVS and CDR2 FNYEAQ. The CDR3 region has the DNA TGTGCCAGCAGCTGGAACAGAGGAGTCTCCTACAATGAGCAGTTCTTC. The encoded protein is CASSWNRGVSYNEQFF.

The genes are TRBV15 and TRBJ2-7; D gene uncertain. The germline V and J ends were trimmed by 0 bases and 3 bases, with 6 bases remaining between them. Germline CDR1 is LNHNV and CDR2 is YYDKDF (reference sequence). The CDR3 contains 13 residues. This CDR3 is CATSREYGYEQYF. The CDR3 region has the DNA TGTGCCACCAGCAGAGAATACGGCTACGAGCAGTACTTC.

As DNA, the CDR3 is TGCGCCAGCAGACTTGGGGGGTGGCCAACCTACAATGAGCAGTTCTTC. Its translation: CASRLGGWPTYNEQFF. This sequence joins TRBV5-1 and TRBJ2-1; D is possibly TRBD2 (6 bases). The V and J ends lost 5 bases and 2 bases respectively, with 17 bases between them. CDR3 length equals 16 residues. In germline, CDR1 is SGHRS, CDR2 YFSETQ.

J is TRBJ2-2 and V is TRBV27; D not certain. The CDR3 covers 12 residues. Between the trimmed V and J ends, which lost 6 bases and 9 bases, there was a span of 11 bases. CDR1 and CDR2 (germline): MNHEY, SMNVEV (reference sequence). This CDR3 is CASSYLNRELFF. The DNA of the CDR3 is TGTGCCAGCAGCTACCTCAATAGGGAGCTGTTTTTT.

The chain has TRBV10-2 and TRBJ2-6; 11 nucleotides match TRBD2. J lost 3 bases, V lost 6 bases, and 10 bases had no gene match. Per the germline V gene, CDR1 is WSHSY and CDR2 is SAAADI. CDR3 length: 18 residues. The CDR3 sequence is CASSELLAGVFGANVLTF. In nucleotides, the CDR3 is TGCGCCAGCAGCGAGCTACTAGCGGGAGTCTTTGGGGCCAACGTCCTGACTTTC.

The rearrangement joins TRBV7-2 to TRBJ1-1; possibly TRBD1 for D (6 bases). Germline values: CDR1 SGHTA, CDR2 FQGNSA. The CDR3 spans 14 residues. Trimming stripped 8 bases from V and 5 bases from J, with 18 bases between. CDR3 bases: TGTGCCAGCGGGGACAATCACCGGAAGACTGAAGCTTTCTTT. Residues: CASGDNHRKTEAFF. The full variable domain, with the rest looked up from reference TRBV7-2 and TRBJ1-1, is GAGVSQSPSNKVTEKGKDVELRCDPISGHTALYWYRQSLGQGLEFLIYFQGNSAPDKSGLPSDRFSAERTGGSVSTLTIQRTQQEDSAVYLCASGDNHRKTEAFFGQGTRLTVV.